This T cell receptor beta chain was recovered during a study of cytomegalovirus exposure and HLA in healthy donors. Worth noting for this clone: Its antigen is unknown.

13 Jbeta primers and 60 Vbeta primers were used for the PCR. Method: immunoSEQ multiplex PCR; TCRdb's copy keeps in-frame clones and lacks some. The sample carries around 150,000 clones, over 60% recorded once. Overall study findings and caveats: In terms of immune exposure information, only CMV serostatus was available.

The sample comprised PBMCs. This receptor was taken from a female donor in good health and CMV-seropositive.

The CDR3 reads CSVEATSNGELFF. Here the CDR3 DNA reads TGCAGCGTTGAAGCTACTAGCAATGGGGAGCTGTTTTTT. V gene TRBV29-1 combines with J gene TRBJ2-2; TRBD2 is a possible D gene (6 bases). The ends were cut back, 1 base at V and 8 bases at J, with 11 bases in the middle. There are 13 residues in the CDR3. Germline CDR1 SQVTM, CDR2 ANQGSEA.